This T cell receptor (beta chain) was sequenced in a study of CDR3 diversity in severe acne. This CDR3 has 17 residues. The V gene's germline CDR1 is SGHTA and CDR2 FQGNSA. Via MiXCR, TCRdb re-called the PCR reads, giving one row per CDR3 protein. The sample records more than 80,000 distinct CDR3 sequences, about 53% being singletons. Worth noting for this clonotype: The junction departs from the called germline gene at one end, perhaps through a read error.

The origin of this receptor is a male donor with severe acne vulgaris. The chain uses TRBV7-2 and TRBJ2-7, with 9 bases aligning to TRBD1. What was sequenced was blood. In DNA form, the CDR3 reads TGTGCCAGCAGCTTAGGAGGGATAGGACAGGGGATCCACGAACAGTACTTC. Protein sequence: CASSLGGIGQGIHEQYF.